Presented here are 7 T cell receptor beta chains from one specimen sequenced in a study of T cell clonality in common variable immunodeficiency. The repertoire was sequenced with immunoSEQ multiplex PCR; TCRdb's copy has only in-frame clones and lacks some. The sample was found to contain about 64,000 clones, and every one recurs. Sequencing used peripheral blood mononuclear cells. The receptors come from a person aged 18 to 70 in good health.

This clone was seen a handful of times. The read halts 3 residues ahead of the CDR3 end, with the missing end drawn from the germline J gene. J is TRBJ2-2 and V is TRBV11-2; D gene uncertain. Trimming left V 1 base short and J 7 bases short, with 4 bases between. Germline loops: CDR1 SGHAT, CDR2 FQNNGV. The CDR3 is made up of 12 amino acids. Partial CDR3 DNA: TGTGCCAGCAGCTTAGTTATCGGGGAG. This translates into CASSLVIGE. The entire CDR3 sequence reads CASSLVIGELFF.

This clone was counted many times. The sequenced part of the CDR3 DNA is TGTGCCAGCAGTGAAGCTGGAAGGGGAGATACG. It yields the protein CASSEAGRGDT. The full CDR3 sequence reads CASSEAGRGDTQYF. The gene calls are TRBV2 and TRBJ2-3; D is possibly TRBD1 (5 bases). The sequenced fragment ends 3 residues before the CDR3 boundary, so the rest is inferred from the germline J gene. Germline values: CDR1 SNHLY, CDR2 FYNNEI. The CDR3 spans 14 residues. Deletions cut 0 bases from V and 5 bases from J, with 9 bases between.

Only a few counts were recorded for this clone. Read coverage stops 3 residues before the CDR3 terminus; the germline J gene supplies the remainder. The genes are TRBV11-2 and TRBJ2-7; D might be TRBD2 (7 bases). V was trimmed by 1 base and J by 2 bases, leaving 12 bases between them. CDR1 SGHAT and CDR2 FQNNGV come from the germline V gene. CDR3 length: 15 residues. The CDR3 bases that were read are TGTGCCAGCAGCTTAGTCGGGGGGCCAACCTACGAG. Protein sequence: CASSLVGGPTYE. The whole CDR3 sequence is CASSLVGGPTYEQYF.

About this clone itself: The read falls 3 residues short of the CDR3 end, and the missing part is taken from the germline J gene. The rearrangement joins TRBV13 to TRBJ2-3; 8 bases match TRBD2. The CDR3 totals 15 residues. The V and J ends lost 5 bases and 6 bases, in that order; junction bases with no gene match: 10. CDR1 is PRHDT and CDR2 is FYEKMQ in the germline V gene (reference sequence). This chain's CDR3 is CASSRLGGGFDTQYF. The DNA read from the CDR3 is TGTGCCAGCAGCAGGCTAGGCGGGGGGTTCGATACG.

Ten or more counts support this clone. The sequenced CDR3 bases are TGTGCCAGCAGTTTATCCCCGAAAGGGAACACTGAA. Its translation is CASSLSPKGNTE. In full, the CDR3 is CASSLSPKGNTEAFF. The chain links TRBV27 to TRBJ1-1, with no clear D. With the read ending 3 residues before the CDR3 end, the germline J gene is used to fill in that end. Germline loops: CDR1 MNHEY, CDR2 SMNVEV (reference sequence). This CDR3 is 15 amino acids long. V lost 0 bases to trimming and J lost 1 base, with 9 bases between them.

This clone has ten or more counts. Compared with germline, one end of the junction differs, possibly owing to a read error. This CDR3 is CASSPQVLNTEAFF. The CDR3 DNA, read in part, is TGTGCCAGCTCCCCACAGGTCTTGAACACTGAA. The chain combines TRBV18 with TRBJ1-1, with a tentative D call TRBD1 (5 bases). The read is 3 residues too short to cover the CDR3 end, so that end is filled in from the germline J gene. Germline CDR1 is KGHSH and CDR2 is LQKENI. This CDR3 region has 14 residues.

This clone appeared many times. The read is 3 residues too short to cover the CDR3 end, so that end is filled in from the germline J gene. V and J are TRBV14 and TRBJ1-2; weak D call: TRBD1 (5 bases). V shed 2 bases and J shed 3 bases, with 10 bases lying between them. This CDR3 contains 14 residues. Looked up from germline, CDR1 is SGHDN and CDR2 is FVKESK. Incomplete CDR3 DNA: TGTGCCAGCAGCCAATCCGGCAGGGACTATGGC. This gives the protein CASSQSGRDYG. The whole CDR3 sequence is CASSQSGRDYGYTF.